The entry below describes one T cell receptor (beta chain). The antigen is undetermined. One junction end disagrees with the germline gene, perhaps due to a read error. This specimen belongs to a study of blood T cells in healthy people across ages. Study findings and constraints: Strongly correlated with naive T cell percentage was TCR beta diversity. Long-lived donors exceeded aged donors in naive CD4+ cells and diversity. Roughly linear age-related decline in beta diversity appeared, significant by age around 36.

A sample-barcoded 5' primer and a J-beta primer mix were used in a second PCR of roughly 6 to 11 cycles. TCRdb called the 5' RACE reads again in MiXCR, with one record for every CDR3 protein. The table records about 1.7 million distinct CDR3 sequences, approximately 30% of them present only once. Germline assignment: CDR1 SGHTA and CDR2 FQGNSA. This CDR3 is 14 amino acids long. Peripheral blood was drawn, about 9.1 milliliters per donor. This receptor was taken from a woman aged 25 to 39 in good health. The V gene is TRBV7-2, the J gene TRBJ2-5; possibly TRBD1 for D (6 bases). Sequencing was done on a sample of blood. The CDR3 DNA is TGTGCCAGCAGCGAACACAGGGTCCAAGAGACCCAGAACTTC. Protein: CASSEHRVQETQNF.